These T cell receptor beta chains were read from a single sample in a study of blood T cell repertoires in COVID-19. TCRdb's copy holds only in-frame clones and misses some; the assay was immunoSEQ multiplex PCR. The data contain fewer than 300,000 clones, 75% to 90% of them singletons. The sample was PBMCs or T cells enriched from blood (not recorded which). The receptors here all came from a man aged 40-49 years who had recovered from COVID-19. Both conserved end residues are part of each CDR3. The order of the fields is V gene, J gene, CDR3 protein.

TRBV28	TRBJ2-7	CASSPVVAGHYEQYF
TRBV7-9	TRBJ2-1	CASSWPRAVAAHEQFF
TRBV27	TRBJ1-5	CASKWTGSNQPQHF
TRBV28	TRBJ1-5	CASSLGQGAKGQPQHF
TRBV2	TRBJ1-2	CASSDGQGLLYGYTF
TRBV24-1	TRBJ2-1	CATSEPTRSSYNEQFF
TRBV5-1	TRBJ1-5	CASSLEGSNQPQHF
TRBV7-6	TRBJ2-1	CASSRLPSSYNEQFF
TRBV28	TRBJ2-1	CASSSPTGGAYNEQFF
TRBV9	TRBJ2-2	CASSALTSGGANTGELFF
TRBV4-1	TRBJ1-2	CASSQVHSGQAGYGYTF
TRBV12-5	TRBJ2-5	CASGLVTEETQYF
TRBV5-1	TRBJ2-2	CASSLAGTDTGELFF
TRBV19	TRBJ1-4	CASSRPGQPNEKLFF
TRBV5-1	TRBJ2-6	CASSLTGFPLSGANVLTF
TRBV12-3/TRBV12-4	TRBJ2-5	CASSSTNQETQYF
TRBV5-8	TRBJ2-5	CASRLTTRDYWIKETQYF